The 20 T cell receptor beta chains below come from one sample, sequenced in a study of beta chain features in type 1 diabetes. Expressed TCRB transcripts got sequenced, as all isolated RNA was reverse transcribed. Clones were read by immunoSEQ multiplex PCR, and TCRdb kept only the in-frame ones, dropping some. The sample lists approximately 160,000 clones, just over 9% occurring once. Source material: central memory CD4+ T cells from blood. The receptors derive from a woman between 18 and 29 years old in good health.

The J gene is TRBJ2-7, the V gene TRBV30, with 7 bases aligning to TRBD1. V lost 0 bases and J lost 2; bases outside the gene matches: 7. CDR1 and CDR2 from the germline V gene are GTSNPN and SVGIG (reference sequence). The CDR3 has 15 amino acids. The CDR3 sequence: CAWSVGQSFPYEQYF. The CDR3 DNA follows: TGTGCCTGGAGTGTGGGACAGAGTTTTCCCTACGAGCAGTACTTC. The full variable domain, in which reference TRBV30 and TRBJ2-7 provide the parts outside the CDR3, is SQTIHQWPATLVQPVGSPLSLECTVEGTSNPNLYWYRQAAGRGLQLLFYSVGIGQISSEVPQNLSASRPQDRQFILSSKKLLLSDSGFYLCAWSVGQSFPYEQYFGPGTRLTVT.

The chain carries TRBV30 and TRBJ2-2; 8 bases match TRBD2. Germline V gene sequence: CDR1 GTSNPN, CDR2 SVGIG (reference sequence). Losses at the gene ends were 3 bases for V and 4 bases for J; bases not matched to a gene: 4. The CDR3 length is 14 residues. Here the CDR3 reads CAWSGGAVTGELFF. The CDR3 nucleotides read TGTGCCTGGAGCGGGGGGGCGGTCACCGGGGAGCTGTTTTTT.

This clone was seen a few times. The chain recombines TRBV11-2 with TRBJ2-2; TRBD2 aligns across 10 bases. There are 16 residues in the CDR3. With V trimmed by 6 bases and J by 3 bases, 7 bases remained unmatched. Germline lookup yields CDR1 SGHAT and CDR2 FQNNGV. CDR3 nucleotides: TGTGCCAGCAGGCCTCTAGCGGGAGTCGACACCGGGGAGCTGTTTTTT. It specifies CASRPLAGVDTGELFF.

The table lists this clone with many counts. CDR3 nucleotide sequence: TGTGCCAGCAGCCAGACAGTGAGCTCCTACGAGCAGTACTTC. Amino acids: CASSQTVSSYEQYF. The chain joins TRBV7-9 to TRBJ2-7, with a weak D call TRBD1 (5 bases). The length of the CDR3 is 14 residues. Trimming stripped 5 bases from V and 0 bases from J, with 11 bases between. CDR1 is SEHNR, CDR2 FQNEAQ, per germline (reference sequence).

This clone was seen more than once but under ten times. The V call is TRBV5-6, the J call TRBJ2-2; the D gene is possibly TRBD2 (5 bases). The CDR3 extends over 15 amino acids. From germline, CDR1 is SGHDT and CDR2 YYEEEE. Trimming left V 5 bases short and J 2 bases short, with 13 bases between. For the CDR3, the DNA is TGTGCCAGCAGAACCGGGATCCAAAACACCGGGGAGCTGTTTTTT. Translating it yields CASRTGIQNTGELFF.

The CDR3 DNA follows: TGTGCCTGGTCCGGAGGGCTAGCGGGGCACTTTGGGCAGTTCTTC. This translates into CAWSGGLAGHFGQFF. This sequence joins TRBV30 and TRBJ2-1, with 9 bases that match TRBD2. The V gene end was trimmed by 5 bases and the J gene end by 12 bases; junction bases not matched to a gene: 17. The V gene's germline CDR1 is GTSNPN and CDR2 SVGIG (reference sequence). CDR3 length equals 15 residues.

In its sample, this clone was seen a few times. The V and J genes are TRBV11-2 and TRBJ2-7; a weak D match, TRBD1 (5 bases). Deletions cut 5 bases from V and 1 base from J, with 12 bases between. The CDR3 has 14 amino acids. Per the germline V gene, CDR1 is SGHAT and CDR2 is FQNNGV. CDR3: CASSLSRDSYEQYF. The CDR3 DNA is TGTGCCAGCAGCCTGAGCAGGGATTCCTACGAGCAGTACTTC.

The chain links TRBV29-1 to TRBJ1-2; 9 bases map to TRBD1. This CDR3 has 16 residues. The V and J ends lost 4 bases and 1 base, in that order; junction bases with no gene match: 10. Germline CDR1 and CDR2: SQVTM and ANQGSEA. The CDR3 region has the DNA TGCAGCGTTGTGGGGGACAGGGAGCATGGTAACTATGGCTACACCTTC. It encodes CSVVGDREHGNYGYTF.

V is TRBV6-6 and J is TRBJ1-1; 8 bases align to TRBD1. The junction had 3 bases not matched to a gene; V was cut back by 4 bases and J by 5 bases. This CDR3 comprises 13 residues. The germline V gene encodes CDR1 MNHNY and CDR2 SVGAGI (reference sequence). CDR3 protein: CASSFRGRTEAFF. The CDR3 bases are TGTGCCAGCAGTTTCAGGGGGCGTACTGAAGCTTTCTTT.

This clone was observed at least ten times. The V and J genes are TRBV6-6 and TRBJ1-2, with D hard to call. The germline CDR1 and CDR2 sequences are MNHNY and SVGAGI (reference sequence). The V end was cut by 5 bases, the J end by 5 bases, with 9 bases between. The CDR3 contains 12 residues. CDR3: CASSMRQYGYTF. As DNA, the CDR3 is TGTGCCAGCAGTATGCGGCAGTATGGCTACACCTTC.

This clone was observed a handful of times. The chain is built from TRBV5-1 and TRBJ2-3, with 8 bases aligning to TRBD2. The CDR3 is made up of 16 amino acids. Looked up from germline, CDR1 is SGHRS and CDR2 is YFSETQ. The V gene end was trimmed by 1 base and the J gene end by 5 bases; junction bases not matched to a gene: 9. CDR3: CASSLRSSGTIDTQYF. CDR3 in DNA: TGCGCCAGCAGCTTGAGAAGTAGCGGGACAATAGATACGCAGTATTTT.

A note on this clone: The identical CDR3 is also encoded by other nucleotide sequences in the sample. V and J are TRBV27 and TRBJ1-1; 7 nucleotides agree with TRBD1. This CDR3 spans 15 amino acids. From germline, CDR1 is MNHEY and CDR2 SMNVEV (reference sequence). Unmatched junction bases numbered 3, after V lost 2 bases and J lost 0 bases. This chain's CDR3 is CASSLRTGVNTEAFF. The CDR3 DNA is TGTGCCAGCAGTTTACGTACAGGGGTGAACACTGAAGCTTTCTTT.

The chain has TRBV6-5 and TRBJ1-1; 7 bases agree with TRBD1. Unmatched junction bases numbered 8, after V lost 5 bases and J lost 11 bases. The CDR3 has 12 residues. The germline V gene encodes CDR1 MNHEY and CDR2 SVGAGI. The CDR3 nucleotides read TGTGCCAGCAGTCAATCCGGGACAGATGCTTTCTTT. It is translated as CASSQSGTDAFF.

J is TRBJ1-2 and V is TRBV9, with unresolved D. The CDR3 loop spans 15 amino acids. V lost 4 bases, J lost 4 bases, and 17 bases lay in between. Germline CDR1 SGDLS, CDR2 YYNGEE. The CDR3 bases are TGTGCCAGCAGCTCCCGGACTCGCGGTGGCTATGGCTACACCTTC. This translates into CASSSRTRGGYGYTF.

The V gene is TRBV5-1, the J gene TRBJ2-1, with 11 positions matching TRBD2. Trimming removed 2 bases from V and 10 bases from J; junction bases left unmatched: 5. This CDR3 spans 14 amino acids. Germline CDR1 reads SGHRS; CDR2 reads YFSETQ. For the CDR3, the DNA is TGCGCCAGCAGCTTACTAGCGGGAGAGGACGAGCAGTTCTTC. Residues: CASSLLAGEDEQFF.

The chain is built from TRBV4-1 and TRBJ2-5; the match to TRBD2 covers 8 bases. Germline lookup yields CDR1 MGHRA and CDR2 YSYEKL. V trimming: 4 bases; J trimming: 6 bases; junction bases outside the gene matches: 13. The CDR3 totals 16 residues. The DNA of the CDR3 is TGCGCCAGCAGCCCAGACCCAGCGGGGGCCGCGAAGACCCAGTACTTC. Translating gives CASSPDPAGAAKTQYF.

V is TRBV19 and J is TRBJ2-1; D is perhaps TRBD2 (5 bases). This CDR3 is 15 amino acids long. The germline CDR1 and CDR2 sequences are LNHDA and SQIVND (reference sequence). With 6 bases removed from V and 0 bases from J, the gap between germline ends came to 12 bases. Here the CDR3 reads CASSLVGSSYNEQFF. The CDR3 bases are TGTGCCAGTAGCCTCGTAGGGAGCTCCTACAATGAGCAGTTCTTC.

In its sample, this clone was seen a few times. V gene TRBV7-9 combines with J gene TRBJ2-1; 8 nucleotides line up with TRBD1. The V gene end was trimmed by 2 bases and the J gene end by 8 bases; junction bases not matched to a gene: 8. The CDR3 covers 15 residues. Germline V lookup: CDR1 SEHNR, CDR2 FQNEAQ (reference sequence). The CDR3: CASSLFRTGKDEQFF. DNA of the CDR3: TGTGCCAGCAGCTTATTCCGGACAGGGAAGGATGAGCAGTTCTTC.

The rearrangement uses TRBV30 and TRBJ2-2; D not certain. The CDR3 is 12 residues long. With 6 bases removed from V and 3 bases from J, the gap between germline ends came to 8 bases. Germline V gene sequence: CDR1 GTSNPN, CDR2 SVGIG (reference sequence). The DNA for the CDR3 is TGTGCCTGCGCACAATACACCGGGGAGCTGTTTTTT. Its translation is CACAQYTGELFF. Based on the CDR3 plus reference TRBV30 and TRBJ2-2, the full variable domain is SQTIHQWPATLVQPVGSPLSLECTVEGTSNPNLYWYRQAAGRGLQLLFYSVGIGQISSEVPQNLSASRPQDRQFILSSKKLLLSDSGFYLCACAQYTGELFFGEGSRLTVL.

The genes are TRBV2 and TRBJ2-7, with 9 bases identical to TRBD2. Germline CDR1 reads SNHLY; CDR2 reads FYNNEI. Losses at the gene ends were 6 bases for V and 0 bases for J; bases not matched to a gene: 3. This CDR3 spans 14 amino acids. The CDR3 here is CASRASGNSYEQYF. DNA for the CDR3: TGTGCCAGCAGGGCTAGCGGGAACTCCTACGAGCAGTACTTC.